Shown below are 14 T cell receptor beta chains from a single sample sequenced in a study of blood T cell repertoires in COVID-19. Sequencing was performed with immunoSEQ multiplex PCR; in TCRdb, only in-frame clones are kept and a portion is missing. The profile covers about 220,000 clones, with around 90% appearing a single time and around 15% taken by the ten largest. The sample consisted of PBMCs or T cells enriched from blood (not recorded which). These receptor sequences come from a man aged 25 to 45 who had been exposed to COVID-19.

This chain's CDR3 is CASRIPGTGLKDTQYF. The CDR3 nucleotides read TGCGCCAGCCGGATCCCCGGGACAGGGCTAAAGGATACGCAGTATTTT. The chain couples TRBV4-1 to TRBJ2-3, with 9 bases aligning to TRBD1. The germline CDR1 and CDR2 sequences are MGHRA and YSYEKL. This CDR3 spans 16 amino acids. The junction had 15 bases not matched to a gene; V was cut back by 8 bases and J by 6 bases.

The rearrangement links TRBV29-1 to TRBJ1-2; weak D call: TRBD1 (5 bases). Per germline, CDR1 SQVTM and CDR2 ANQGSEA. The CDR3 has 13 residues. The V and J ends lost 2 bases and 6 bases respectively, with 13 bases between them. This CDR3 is CSVERNRKDGYTF. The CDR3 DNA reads TGCAGCGTTGAAAGGAACAGGAAAGATGGCTACACCTTC.

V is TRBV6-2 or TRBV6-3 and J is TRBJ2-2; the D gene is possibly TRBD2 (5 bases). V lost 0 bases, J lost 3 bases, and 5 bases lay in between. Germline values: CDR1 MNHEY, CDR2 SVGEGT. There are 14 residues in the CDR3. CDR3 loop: CASSYSGDTGELFF. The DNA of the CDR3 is TGTGCCAGCAGTTACTCCGGGGACACCGGGGAGCTGTTTTTT.

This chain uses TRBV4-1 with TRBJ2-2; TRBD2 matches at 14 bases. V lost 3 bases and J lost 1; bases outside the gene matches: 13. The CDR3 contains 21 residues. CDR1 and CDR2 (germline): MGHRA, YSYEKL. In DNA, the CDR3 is TGCGCCAGCAGCCAGCCGCCGTGGACTAGCGGGGGGACCTTGAACACCGGGGAGCTGTTTTTT. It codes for CASSQPPWTSGGTLNTGELFF.

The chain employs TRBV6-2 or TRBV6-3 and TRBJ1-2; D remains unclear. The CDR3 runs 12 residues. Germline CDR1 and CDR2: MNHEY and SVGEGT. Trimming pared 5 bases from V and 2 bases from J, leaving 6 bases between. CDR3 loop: CASSRLNYGYTF. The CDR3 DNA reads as TGTGCCAGCAGTAGACTGAACTATGGCTACACCTTC.

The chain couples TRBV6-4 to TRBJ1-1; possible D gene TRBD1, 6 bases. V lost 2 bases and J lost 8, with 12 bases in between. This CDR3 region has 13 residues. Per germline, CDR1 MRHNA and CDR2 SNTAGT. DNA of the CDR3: TGTGCCAGCAGTGACGGGACAACTACAGAAGCTTTCTTT. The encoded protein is CASSDGTTTEAFF.

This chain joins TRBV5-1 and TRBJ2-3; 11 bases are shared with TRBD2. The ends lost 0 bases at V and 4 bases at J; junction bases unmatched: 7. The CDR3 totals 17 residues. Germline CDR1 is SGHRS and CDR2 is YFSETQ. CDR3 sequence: CASSLGIAGGLADTQYF. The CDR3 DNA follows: TGCGCCAGCAGCTTGGGGATAGCGGGGGGGCTGGCAGATACGCAGTATTTT.

The CDR3 nucleotides read TGTGCCAGCAGTTCCCCACGGGGCTACGAGCAGTACTTC. It codes for CASSSPRGYEQYF. The V and J genes are TRBV12-3 or TRBV12-4 and TRBJ2-7, with D tentatively TRBD2 (5 bases). The CDR3 has 13 residues. V gave up 4 bases and J gave up 3 bases, with 10 bases separating them.

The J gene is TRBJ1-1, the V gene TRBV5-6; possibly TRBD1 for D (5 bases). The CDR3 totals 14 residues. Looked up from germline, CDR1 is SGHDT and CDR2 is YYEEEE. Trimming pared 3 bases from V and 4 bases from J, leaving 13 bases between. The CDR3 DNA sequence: TGTGCCAGCAGCTGGGGGGGTCTTAGCACTGAAGCTTTCTTT. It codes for CASSWGGLSTEAFF.

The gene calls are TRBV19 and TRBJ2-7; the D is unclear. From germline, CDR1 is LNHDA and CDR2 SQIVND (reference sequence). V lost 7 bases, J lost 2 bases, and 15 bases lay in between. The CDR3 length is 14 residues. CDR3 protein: CASTDPGRPYEQYF. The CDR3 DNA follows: TGTGCCAGTACGGATCCAGGTCGCCCCTACGAGCAGTACTTC.

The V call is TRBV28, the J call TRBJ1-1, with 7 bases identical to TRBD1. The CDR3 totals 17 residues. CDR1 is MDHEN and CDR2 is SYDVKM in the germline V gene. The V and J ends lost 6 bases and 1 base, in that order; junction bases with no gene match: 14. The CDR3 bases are TGTGCCAGCAGCAGAGGGAGTTTTGGGACAGAGAACACTGAAGCTTTCTTT. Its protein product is CASSRGSFGTENTEAFF.

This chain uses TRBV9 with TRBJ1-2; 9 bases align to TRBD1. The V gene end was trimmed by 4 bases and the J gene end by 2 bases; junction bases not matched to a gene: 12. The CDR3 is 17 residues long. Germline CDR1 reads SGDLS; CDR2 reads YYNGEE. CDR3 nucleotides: TGTGCCAGCAGCCATACGGGCTCTGGGACAGGGAACTATGGCTACACCTTC. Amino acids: CASSHTGSGTGNYGYTF.

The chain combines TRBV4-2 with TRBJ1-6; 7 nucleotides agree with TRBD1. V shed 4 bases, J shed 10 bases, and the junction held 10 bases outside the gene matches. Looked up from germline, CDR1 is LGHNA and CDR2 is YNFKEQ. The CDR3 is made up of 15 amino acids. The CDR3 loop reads CASSLRTGEDSPLHF. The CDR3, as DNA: TGTGCCAGCAGCCTGCGGACAGGTGAAGACTCACCCCTCCACTTT.

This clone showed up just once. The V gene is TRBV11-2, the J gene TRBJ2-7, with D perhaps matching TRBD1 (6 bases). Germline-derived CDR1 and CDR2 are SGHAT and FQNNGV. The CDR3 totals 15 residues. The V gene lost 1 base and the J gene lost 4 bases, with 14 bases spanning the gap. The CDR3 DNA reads TGTGCCAGCAGCTTAGGTGGGGGCCTGGTATACGAGCAGTACTTC. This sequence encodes CASSLGGGLVYEQYF.